A single sample is the source of the 29 T cell receptor beta chains below, sequenced in a study of T cell clonality in common variable immunodeficiency. Data came from immunoSEQ multiplex PCR; TCRdb stores just in-frame clones and leaves some out. The sample yields roughly 79,000 clones, without any singletons. What was sequenced was peripheral blood mononuclear cells. These TCRs come from a person aged 18-70 years in good health.

This clone was counted many times. The read terminates 3 residues ahead of where the CDR3 ends, so the germline J gene completes it. V is TRBV15 and J is TRBJ2-1, with D possibly being TRBD2 (5 bases). V dropped 0 bases and J dropped 2 bases, with 17 bases sitting between them. Germline V gene data show CDR1 as LNHNV and CDR2 as YYDKDF (reference sequence). The CDR3 has 18 residues. Incomplete CDR3 DNA: TGTGCCACCAGCAGAGATCGGAGTAGCGCCCATACCTACAATGAG. Its translation is CATSRDRSSAHTYNE. The whole CDR3 region reads CATSRDRSSAHTYNEQFF.

The table lists this clone with many counts. The sequenced part of the CDR3 DNA is TGTGCCAGCAGTGAAGGAGGGGGGGGTCAGCCC. This encodes CASSEGGGGQP. The whole CDR3 reads CASSEGGGGQPQHF. The chain employs TRBV2 and TRBJ1-5; D perhaps matches TRBD1 (6 bases). Read sequence stops 3 residues before the CDR3 end, and the germline J gene provides the missing end. The CDR3 has 14 amino acids. Germline CDR1 SNHLY, CDR2 FYNNEI. Trimming removed 1 base from V and 6 bases from J, with 10 bases in between. Looking up the rest from reference TRBV2 and TRBJ1-5 gives the full variable domain: EPEVTQTPSHQVTQMGQEVILRCVPISNHLYFYWYRQILGQKVEFLVSFYNNEISEKSEIFDDQFSVERPDGSNFTLKIRSTKLEDSAMYFCASSEGGGGQPQHFGDGTRLSIL.

This clone has ten or more counts. From the germline J gene comes the end of the CDR3, since the read stops 3 residues before it. The V gene is TRBV20-1, the J gene TRBJ2-6, with 8 nucleotides matching TRBD1. The CDR3 spans 13 residues. J was trimmed by 2 bases and V by 7 bases; bases with no gene match: 1. The germline CDR1 and CDR2 sequences are DFQATT and SNEGSKA (reference sequence). The CDR3 sequence is CSGRGPGANVLTF. CDR3 DNA (partial): TGCAGTGGCAGGGGGCCTGGGGCCAACGTC.

This clone occurred many times. The CDR3 end lies 3 residues beyond the end of the read and is filled in from the germline J gene. The genes are TRBV12-3 or TRBV12-4 and TRBJ2-1; 11 nucleotides line up with TRBD2. The CDR3 is made up of 15 amino acids. With V trimmed by 6 bases and J by 8 bases, 9 bases remained unmatched. The CDR3 loop is CASSRSGRAGHEQFF. The covered CDR3 bases are TGTGCCAGCAGCCGTAGCGGGAGGGCCGGTCATGAG.

This clone was seen repeatedly, ten times or more. The read ends 3 residues before the CDR3 terminus; that terminus is restored from the germline J gene. The rearrangement links TRBV19 to TRBJ2-7, with TRBD1 identical over 8 bases. CDR1 is LNHDA and CDR2 is SQIVND in the germline V gene (reference sequence). V shed 10 bases and J 2 bases; nucleotides not matched to a gene: 10. The length of the CDR3 is 14 residues. CDR3 loop: CATVRTGSPYEQYF. The CDR3 DNA, read in part, is TGTGCCACTGTTCGGACAGGGTCGCCCTACGAG.

This clone appeared many times. Coverage ceases 3 residues before the CDR3 finishes, and the germline J gene fills in the end. The V and J genes are TRBV12-3 or TRBV12-4 and TRBJ2-2; the D is unclear. Between the trimmed V and J ends, which lost 3 bases and 0 bases, there was a span of 8 bases. This CDR3 spans 15 amino acids. The CDR3 protein is CASSLTDANTGELFF. The part of the CDR3 DNA that was read is TGTGCCAGCAGTTTGACTGATGCGAACACCGGGGAG.

This clone was seen many times. Sequencing ends 3 residues short of the CDR3 end; the germline J gene provides the rest. The chain joins TRBV5-1 to TRBJ2-3; 7 bases are a match to TRBD1. Germline lookup yields CDR1 SGHRS and CDR2 YFSETQ. The CDR3 is 17 amino acids. Trimming cost V 4 bases and J 2 bases; bases outside gene matches: 13. CDR3 DNA, as far as it was read: TGCGCCAGCAGCCGCGATCCCCCGGGACAGTACACAGATACG. This gives the protein CASSRDPPGQYTDT. The entire CDR3 sequence reads CASSRDPPGQYTDTQYF.

At least ten counts were recorded for this clone. The read halts 3 residues ahead of the CDR3 end, with the missing end drawn from the germline J gene. The chain is built from TRBV6-2 or TRBV6-3 and TRBJ1-5; D unresolved. The V end lost 0 bases, the J end lost 6 bases, and 12 bases lay between the germline ends. Germline V gene sequence: CDR1 MNHEY, CDR2 SVGEGT. The CDR3 is 15 residues long. CDR3 bases read: TGTGCCAGCAGTTACTCGTCGAGGGTGCTTCAGCCC. This sequence encodes CASSYSSRVLQP. The entire CDR3 reads CASSYSSRVLQPQHF.

The table lists this clone with many counts. With the read ending 3 residues before the CDR3 end, the germline J gene is used to fill in that end. The chain links TRBV20-1 to TRBJ2-7; the match to TRBD1 covers 8 bases. With V trimmed by 5 bases and J by 3 bases, 6 bases remained unmatched. Germline lookup yields CDR1 DFQATT and CDR2 SNEGSKA (reference sequence). This CDR3 is 13 amino acids long. Incomplete CDR3 DNA: TGCAGTGCTTTACCAGGGGGCGGCTACGAG. The encoded protein is CSALPGGGYE. The entire CDR3 protein reads CSALPGGGYEQYF.

This clone has at least ten counts. The CDR3 is CASSPRFPLQGMSGANVLTF. CDR3 DNA (partial): TGTGCCAGCTCACCACGTTTCCCCCTCCAGGGGATGTCTGGGGCCAACGTC. The rearrangement uses TRBV18 and TRBJ2-6; D may be TRBD1 (6 bases). The read terminates 3 residues ahead of where the CDR3 ends, so the germline J gene completes it. The germline V gene encodes CDR1 KGHSH and CDR2 LQKENI. V shed 1 base and J shed 1 base, with 20 bases lying between them. The CDR3 has 20 amino acids.

In this sample, this clone turned up many times. The read falls 3 residues short of the CDR3 end, and the missing part is taken from the germline J gene. The chain couples TRBV7-3 to TRBJ2-1; 10 bases agree with TRBD2. The junction had 6 bases not matched to a gene; V was cut back by 0 bases and J by 7 bases. Germline-derived CDR1 and CDR2 are SGHTA and FQGTGA. The CDR3 loop spans 16 amino acids. This chain's CDR3 is CASSLTAGGVWNEQFF. CDR3 bases read: TGTGCCAGCAGCTTAACAGCGGGAGGGGTCTGGAATGAG.

Concerning this clone: The read is 3 residues too short to cover the CDR3 end, so that end is filled in from the germline J gene. J is TRBJ2-1 and V is TRBV18; no clear D gene. Germline V lookup: CDR1 KGHSH, CDR2 LQKENI. This CDR3 contains 14 residues. Trimming left V 1 base short and J 9 bases short, with 13 bases between. The DNA read from the CDR3 is TGTGCCAGCTCACCACAAGAGATAGCCGGTGAG. Amino acid sequence: CASSPQEIAGE. The full CDR3 protein is CASSPQEIAGEQFF.

This clone was seen repeatedly, ten times or more. The missing CDR3 end, 3 residues past where the read stops, is filled in from the germline J gene. The chain couples TRBV6-2 or TRBV6-3 to TRBJ2-1, with 11 bases aligning to TRBD2. This CDR3 region has 15 residues. Germline CDR1 reads MNHEY; CDR2 reads SVGEGT. J was trimmed by 8 bases and V by 2 bases; bases with no gene match: 5. The CDR3 protein is CASSYVLAGVDEQFF. The sequenced part of the CDR3 DNA is TGTGCCAGCAGTTACGTACTAGCGGGAGTGGATGAG.

This clone was found many times. The read ends 3 residues shy of where the CDR3 ends; the end is completed using the germline J gene. The V gene is TRBV6-1, the J gene TRBJ2-3, with 10 bases matching TRBD2. Germline assignment: CDR1 MNHNS and CDR2 SASEGT. The V and J ends lost 5 bases and 3 bases, in that order; junction bases with no gene match: 5. The CDR3 extends over 15 amino acids. CDR3 residues: CASSQGLAETDTQYF. The covered CDR3 bases are TGTGCCAGCAGTCAAGGACTAGCGGAGACAGATACG.

This clone was detected ten times or more. The sequenced CDR3 bases are TGTGCCATCAGTGAGTCGACTAGCGGGAGTACCTACAATGAG. It translates to CAISESTSGSTYNE. In full, the CDR3 reads CAISESTSGSTYNEQFF. The rearrangement uses TRBV10-3 and TRBJ2-1; 12 positions agree with TRBD2. Sequencing ends 3 residues short of the CDR3 end; the germline J gene provides the rest. Germline V gene data show CDR1 as ENHRY and CDR2 as SYGVKD. The CDR3 totals 17 residues. V gave up 0 bases and J gave up 2 bases; unmatched junction bases: 2.

This clone was recorded many times. The CDR3 goes on 3 residues after the read ends, and that part is filled in from the germline J gene. V usage is TRBV6-2 or TRBV6-3 and J usage is TRBJ1-5, with D perhaps matching TRBD1 (6 bases). Germline V gene data show CDR1 as MNHEY and CDR2 as SVGEGT. This CDR3 region has 13 residues. The V gene lost 6 bases and the J gene lost 4 bases, with 10 bases spanning the gap. The DNA read from the CDR3 is TGTGCCAGCAGCCCAGGGGAGAATCAGCCC. It encodes CASSPGENQP. The CDR3 reads in full as CASSPGENQPQHF.

This clone was seen at least ten times. The read ends 3 residues early relative to the CDR3; the germline J gene fills the gap. The chain links TRBV20-1 to TRBJ2-5, with 9 bases identical to TRBD2. The CDR3 extends over 13 amino acids. CDR1 is DFQATT and CDR2 is SNEGSKA in the germline V gene (reference sequence). The trim removed 5 bases at V and 1 base at J, leaving 2 bases unmatched. This chain's CDR3 is CSARLAAQETQYF. The sequenced CDR3 bases are TGCAGTGCTCGACTAGCGGCCCAAGAGACC.

In its sample, this clone was seen many times. The CDR3 goes on 3 residues after the read ends, and that part is filled in from the germline J gene. The chain joins TRBV20-1 to TRBJ2-3, with 8 bases identical to TRBD2. Unmatched junction bases numbered 13, after V lost 5 bases and J lost 6 bases. The CDR3 runs to 15 residues. The germline CDR1 and CDR2 sequences are DFQATT and SNEGSKA (reference sequence). The CDR3: CSASKGLAPQDTQYF. The DNA read from the CDR3 is TGCAGTGCTTCTAAAGGACTAGCCCCGCAGGATACG.

This clone has a count of ten or more. The read halts 3 residues ahead of the CDR3 end, with the missing end drawn from the germline J gene. This chain uses TRBV20-1 with TRBJ2-1; 9 positions match TRBD2. The CDR3 is made up of 18 amino acids. Germline V CDR1 and CDR2: DFQATT, SNEGSKA (reference sequence). Losses at the gene ends were 0 bases for V and 4 bases for J; bases not matched to a gene: 13. The CDR3 sequence: CSARDPWGAGGQYNEQFF. CDR3 DNA, as far as it was read: TGCAGTGCTAGAGATCCTTGGGGAGCGGGAGGACAATACAATGAG.

This clone was detected many times. The sequenced fragment ends 3 residues before the CDR3 boundary, so the rest is inferred from the germline J gene. This chain links TRBV19 with TRBJ2-7, with D unresolved. V gave up 4 bases and J gave up 3 bases, with 13 bases separating them. The CDR3 contains 14 residues. CDR1 is LNHDA and CDR2 is SQIVND in the germline V gene (reference sequence). CDR3 in amino acids: CASSRYSALYEQYF. The sequenced CDR3 bases are TGTGCCAGTAGTAGGTACAGTGCCCTCTACGAG.

In regard to this clone: The read terminates 3 residues before the CDR3 end, so the remaining end is supplied by the germline J gene. The chain links TRBV19 to TRBJ1-6; the match to TRBD1 covers 10 bases. The CDR3 length is 14 residues. V was pared by 3 bases and J by 7 bases, with 0 bases of the junction left unmatched. The germline CDR1 and CDR2 sequences are LNHDA and SQIVND (reference sequence). The CDR3 region is CASSMGQGNSPLHF. Partial CDR3 DNA: TGTGCCAGTAGTATGGGACAGGGGAATTCACCC.

This clone came up many times. The read comes to an end 3 residues before the CDR3 does, leaving the germline J gene to fill in the end. The chain combines TRBV19 with TRBJ1-3; tentatively, D is TRBD1 (6 bases). Per the germline V gene, CDR1 is LNHDA and CDR2 is SQIVND (reference sequence). CDR3 size: 13 residues. Trimming removed 8 bases from V and 1 base from J, with 9 bases in between. The sequenced CDR3 bases are TGTGCCAGTGGACAGCGATCTGGAAACACC. Translating it yields CASGQRSGNT. The whole CDR3 protein is CASGQRSGNTIYF. Based on the CDR3 plus reference TRBV19 and TRBJ1-3, the full variable domain is DGGITQSPKYLFRKEGQNVTLSCEQNLNHDAMYWYRQDPGQGLRLIYYSQIVNDFQKGDIAEGYSVSREKKESFPLTVTSAQKNPTAFYLCASGQRSGNTIYFGEGSWLTVV.

This clone was seen ten or more times. The CDR3 is cut off 3 residues early in the read; its end comes from the germline J gene. J is TRBJ1-5 and V is TRBV5-1, with 8 bases identical to TRBD1. The CDR3 has 15 residues. Trimming at V came to 0 bases and at J to 7 bases, leaving 6 bases not matched to a gene. Germline CDR1 SGHRS, CDR2 YFSETQ. This CDR3 is CASSLGQGNGQPQHF. The sequenced part of the CDR3 DNA is TGCGCCAGCAGCTTGGGACAGGGGAATGGGCAGCCC.

In this sample, this clone turned up many times. The sequenced fragment ends 3 residues before the CDR3 boundary, so the rest is inferred from the germline J gene. This chain connects TRBV19 to TRBJ2-4; a possible D gene is TRBD2 (5 bases). The germline V gene encodes CDR1 LNHDA and CDR2 SQIVND (reference sequence). The V and J ends lost 5 bases and 0 bases respectively, with 14 bases between them. CDR3 length equals 16 residues. CDR3 region: CASSSRTHSAKNIQYF. Partial CDR3 DNA: TGTGCCAGTAGTTCCCGGACTCACTCAGCCAAAAACATT.

The table lists this clone with many counts. The CDR3 end is not reached by the read, which stops 3 residues before it; the germline J gene fills it in. This rearrangement joins TRBV20-1 to TRBJ2-7, with D possibly matching TRBD1 (6 bases). Germline V lookup: CDR1 DFQATT, CDR2 SNEGSKA (reference sequence). The CDR3 length is 12 residues. Trimming removed 3 bases from V and 3 bases from J, with 9 bases in between. The DNA read from the CDR3 is TGCAGTGCTAGCGGACAGCACTACGAG. Its translation: CSASGQHYE. The whole CDR3 sequence is CSASGQHYEQYF.

This clone was seen at least ten times. The read falls 3 residues short of the CDR3 end, and the missing part is taken from the germline J gene. The rearrangement joins TRBV7-9 to TRBJ2-3, with a tentative D call TRBD2 (6 bases). CDR1 is SEHNR and CDR2 is FQNEAQ in the germline V gene (reference sequence). V lost 6 bases, J lost 6 bases, and 10 bases lay in between. The CDR3 is 12 residues long. The part of the CDR3 DNA that was read is TGTGCCAGCAGTAGACGGGGGGATACG. This codes for CASSRRGDT. The CDR3 as a whole reads CASSRRGDTQYF.

This clone has at least ten counts. The read finishes 3 residues shy of the CDR3 end, and the germline J gene is used to complete it. The genes are TRBV30 and TRBJ2-1; 10 positions agree with TRBD2. CDR3 length equals 14 residues. V lost 3 bases, J lost 4 bases, and 3 bases stayed unmatched. CDR1 and CDR2 (germline): GTSNPN, SVGIG (reference sequence). The CDR3 loop is CAWRLAGVYNEQFF. The sequenced part of the CDR3 DNA is TGTGCCTGGAGGCTAGCGGGGGTTTACAATGAG.

This clone was found many times. The CDR3 end falls 3 residues outside the read, so it is completed with the germline J gene. The chain links TRBV5-1 to TRBJ2-3, with 9 bases lining up with TRBD2. Germline CDR1 reads SGHRS; CDR2 reads YFSETQ. The CDR3 length is 17 residues. Losses at the gene ends were 0 bases for V and 4 bases for J; bases not matched to a gene: 9. The DNA read from the CDR3 is TGCGCCAGCAGCTTGGGTGGTAGCGGGAGCATGGCAGATACG. Amino acids: CASSLGGSGSMADT. The CDR3 in its entirety is CASSLGGSGSMADTQYF.

This clone has ten or more counts. The observed sequence ends 3 residues before the CDR3 terminus, with the missing tail filled in from the germline J gene. The genes are TRBV30 and TRBJ2-3; D is possibly TRBD2 (6 bases). This CDR3 contains 14 residues. The V and J ends lost 3 bases and 3 bases respectively, with 13 bases between them. Germline V gene lookup returns CDR1 GTSNPN and CDR2 SVGIG (reference sequence). The CDR3 sequence is CAWSASGGTDTQYF. The sequenced part of the CDR3 DNA is TGTGCCTGGAGCGCCTCCGGGGGTACAGATACG.